The next 28 T cell receptor beta chains were all read from a single sample in a study of blood T cell repertoires in COVID-19. Measured with immunoSEQ multiplex PCR; TCRdb has only the in-frame clones, and not every one. Counted here are 200,000 to 300,000 clones, 65% to 90% occurring once; the ten biggest clones make up under 2%. Specimen: peripheral blood. These TCRs come from a man in his thirties or forties with active or convalescent COVID-19.

The rearrangement uses TRBV19 and TRBJ2-7; D is possibly TRBD1 (5 bases). CDR1 LNHDA and CDR2 SQIVND come from the germline V gene (reference sequence). This CDR3 contains 13 residues. Trimming stripped 3 bases from V and 3 bases from J, with 9 bases between. This chain's CDR3 is CASSMNRNYEQYF. The CDR3, as DNA: TGTGCCAGTAGTATGAACAGGAACTACGAGCAGTACTTC.

The chain recombines TRBV30 with TRBJ2-7; 7 nucleotides agree with TRBD2. Germline CDR1 GTSNPN, CDR2 SVGIG (reference sequence). The V and J ends lost 3 bases and 3 bases, in that order; junction bases with no gene match: 14. The CDR3 is 16 residues long. The chain's CDR3 is CAWRTRERGGFYEQYF. CDR3 DNA: TGTGCCTGGAGAACACGGGAGCGGGGAGGCTTCTACGAGCAGTACTTC.

The V call is TRBV6-1, the J call TRBJ2-7; D ambiguous. The CDR3 length is 16 residues. Germline assignment: CDR1 MNHNS and CDR2 SASEGT. Trimming shortened V by 0 bases and J by 0 bases, and 12 bases separated the two germline ends. CDR3 residues: CASSEASPGSSYEQYF. The CDR3 coding sequence is TGTGCCAGCAGTGAAGCATCCCCGGGTTCCTCCTACGAGCAGTACTTC.

The rearrangement joins TRBV9 to TRBJ1-1; a possible D gene is TRBD1 (6 bases). V lost 0 bases and J 6 bases, leaving 21 bases between the germline ends. Germline V gives CDR1 SGDLS, CDR2 YYNGEE. CDR3 length equals 17 residues. The CDR3 spells CASSVGTPGQINAEAFF. The DNA for the CDR3 is TGTGCCAGCAGCGTAGGTACCCCCGGACAGATAAATGCTGAAGCTTTCTTT. Complete variable domain (other parts from reference TRBV9 and TRBJ1-1): DSGVTQTPKHLITATGQRVTLRCSPRSGDLSVYWYQQSLDQGLQFLIQYYNGEERAKGNILERFSAQQFPDLHSELNLSSLELGDSALYFCASSVGTPGQINAEAFFGQGTRLTVV.

V and J are TRBV7-9 and TRBJ2-1; TRBD2 aligns across 14 bases. This CDR3 is 19 amino acids long. After removal of 4 bases from V and 3 bases from J, the junction contained 11 bases not matched to a gene. The germline CDR1 and CDR2 sequences are SEHNR and FQNEAQ (reference sequence). DNA of the CDR3: TGTGCCAGCAGCTCGTGGGGACTAGCGGGGGAATATATCTACAATGAGCAGTTCTTC. Translation gives CASSSWGLAGEYIYNEQFF.

The chain joins TRBV4-2 to TRBJ2-3; 10 bases line up with TRBD1. The length of the CDR3 is 18 residues. J was trimmed by 3 bases and V by 3 bases; bases with no gene match: 12. Germline assignment: CDR1 LGHNA and CDR2 YNFKEQ. CDR3 bases: TGTGCCAGCAGCCAGCGGGACCGGGACAGGGGATCGACAGATACGCAGTATTTT. Residues: CASSQRDRDRGSTDTQYF.

The chain is built from TRBV20-1 and TRBJ2-1, with 8 nucleotides matching TRBD2. This CDR3 has 11 amino acids. V was clipped by 4 bases and J by 9 bases; unmatched bases: 2. Germline V gives CDR1 DFQATT, CDR2 SNEGSKA (reference sequence). The CDR3 loop reads CSAKRGGEQFF. DNA of the CDR3: TGCAGTGCTAAACGGGGGGGTGAGCAGTTCTTC.

This clone occurred once. V gene TRBV7-9 combines with J gene TRBJ2-1; tentative D call: TRBD2 (6 bases). The CDR3 is 14 residues long. V was clipped by 7 bases and J by 6 bases, with 16 bases between them. Germline V gene sequence: CDR1 SEHNR, CDR2 FQNEAQ (reference sequence). CDR3 amino acids: CASTIRDSLNEQFF. The DNA for the CDR3 is TGTGCCAGCACCATACGGGACTCGCTCAATGAGCAGTTCTTC. Filled out from reference TRBV7-9 and TRBJ2-1, the complete variable domain reads DTGVSQNPRHKITKRGQNVTFRCDPISEHNRLYWYRQTLGQGPEFLTYFQNEAQLEKSRLLSDRFSAERPKGSFSTLEIQRTEQGDSAMYLCASTIRDSLNEQFFGPGTRLTVL.

This rearrangement joins TRBV7-8 to TRBJ2-7; TRBD1 agrees at 7 bases. The CDR3 covers 16 residues. Looked up from germline, CDR1 is SGHVS and CDR2 is FQNEAQ. V trimming: 0 bases; J trimming: 0 bases; junction bases outside the gene matches: 5. The CDR3 nucleotides read TGTGCCAGCAGCTTAGCTGGGACAGAAAACTCCTACGAGCAGTACTTC. Translation: CASSLAGTENSYEQYF.

The chain combines TRBV4-3 with TRBJ1-2; D uncertain. This CDR3 contains 14 residues. V was shortened by 0 bases and J by 6 bases, with 11 bases between the two germline ends. Germline-derived CDR1 and CDR2 are LGHNA and YSLEER. CDR3 in DNA: TGCGCCAGCAGCCAAGAGGAGGGTTTTCATGGCTACACCTTC. This encodes CASSQEEGFHGYTF.

This chain joins TRBV4-1 and TRBJ2-5; 7 positions agree with TRBD1. The CDR3 loop spans 15 amino acids. Germline V gives CDR1 MGHRA, CDR2 YSYEKL. V was pared by 1 base and J by 5 bases, with 7 bases of the junction left unmatched. The CDR3 DNA reads as TGCGCCAGCAGCCAAGGGGCAGGGGGTCGCGAGACCCAGTACTTC. It yields the protein CASSQGAGGRETQYF.

The chain is built from TRBV5-1 and TRBJ2-3; 7 bases match TRBD1. V lost 0 bases to trimming and J lost 0 bases; unmatched junction nucleotides: 10. The CDR3 runs 18 residues. CDR1 and CDR2 from the germline V gene are SGHRS and YFSETQ. The CDR3 region is CASSLVSGGEVSTDTQYF. The CDR3 nucleotides are TGCGCCAGCAGCTTGGTGTCAGGGGGAGAAGTGAGCACAGATACGCAGTATTTT.

The rearrangement uses TRBV6-2 or TRBV6-3 and TRBJ2-7; 9 bases map to TRBD1. V trimming: 5 bases; J trimming: 5 bases; junction bases outside the gene matches: 7. The CDR3 length is 14 residues. Germline lookup yields CDR1 MNHEY and CDR2 SVGEGT. The CDR3 bases are TGTGCCAGCAGTAACACAGGGGGCCTCGACGAGCAGTACTTC. It encodes CASSNTGGLDEQYF.

V and J are TRBV19 and TRBJ2-5, with TRBD2 identical over 11 bases. The V and J ends lost 1 base and 5 bases, in that order; junction bases with no gene match: 3. The length of the CDR3 is 15 residues. In germline, CDR1 is LNHDA, CDR2 SQIVND (reference sequence). CDR3 in amino acids: CASSIGTSGGETQYF. DNA for the CDR3: TGTGCCAGTAGTATAGGAACTAGCGGGGGCGAGACCCAGTACTTC.

V usage is TRBV10-3 and J usage is TRBJ1-4; 7 nucleotides match TRBD1. This CDR3 has 14 residues. J gave up 6 bases and V 2 bases, and 3 bases lay outside the gene matches. Germline V gene sequence: CDR1 ENHRY, CDR2 SYGVKD. The CDR3 region has the DNA TGTGCCATCAGTGAGAGGGGGCCGGATGAAAAACTGTTTTTT. Translated: CAISERGPDEKLFF.

V usage is TRBV4-1 and J usage is TRBJ1-2, with D tentatively TRBD1 (5 bases). The CDR3 has 15 amino acids. Trimming removed 0 bases from V and 7 bases from J, with 15 bases in between. Germline V gene sequence: CDR1 MGHRA, CDR2 YSYEKL. The CDR3 sequence: CASSQDRKGAGGYTF. Written as DNA, the CDR3 is TGCGCCAGCAGCCAAGATCGAAAAGGGGCAGGTGGCTACACCTTC.

CDR3 loop: CASSRTGTGGTDTQYF. CDR3 coding DNA: TGCGCCAGCAGCCGGACCGGGACAGGGGGCACAGATACGCAGTATTTT. The rearrangement joins TRBV10-1 to TRBJ2-3, with 10 bases matching TRBD1. The CDR3 loop spans 16 amino acids. In germline, CDR1 is WNHNN, CDR2 SYGVQD (reference sequence). V gave up 6 bases and J gave up 1 base; unmatched junction bases: 7.

The gene calls are TRBV4-2 and TRBJ2-3, with TRBD2 matching 10 bases. Germline CDR1 is LGHNA and CDR2 is YNFKEQ. This CDR3 region has 17 residues. V lost 8 bases, J lost 4 bases, and 15 bases stayed unmatched. CDR3 amino acids: CASAQRLAGGGADTQYF. The DNA for the CDR3 is TGTGCCAGCGCTCAACGGTTAGCGGGGGGCGGCGCAGATACGCAGTATTTT.

The rearrangement links TRBV6-2 or TRBV6-3 to TRBJ1-5; the match to TRBD1 covers 7 bases. Germline lookup yields CDR1 MNHEY and CDR2 SVGEGT. The V gene end was trimmed by 4 bases and the J gene end by 0 bases; junction bases not matched to a gene: 6. The CDR3 is made up of 16 amino acids. The CDR3 is CASSLTQGNSNQPQHF. CDR3 DNA sequence: TGTGCCAGCAGTTTAACACAGGGGAATAGCAATCAGCCCCAGCATTTT.

The rearrangement uses TRBV7-9 and TRBJ2-7, with 10 positions matching TRBD1. V gave up 5 bases and J gave up 1 base; unmatched junction bases: 5. The germline gives CDR1 SEHNR, CDR2 FQNEAQ (reference sequence). This CDR3 is built from 15 residues. For the CDR3, the DNA is TGTGCCAGCAGCGCAGGACAGGGGGGGTCCTACGAGCAGTACTTC. Its translation is CASSAGQGGSYEQYF.

This chain uses TRBV7-9 with TRBJ1-2, with 7 bases aligning to TRBD1. J lost 4 bases, V lost 2 bases, and 4 bases had no gene match. The CDR3 length is 14 residues. Per germline, CDR1 SEHNR and CDR2 FQNEAQ (reference sequence). In nucleotides, the CDR3 is TGTGCCAGCAGCTTATTCTCAGGGGGCTATGGCTACACCTTC. It specifies CASSLFSGGYGYTF.

V gene TRBV4-1 combines with J gene TRBJ2-7, with 12 bases aligning to TRBD2. The CDR3 has 15 residues. Looked up from germline, CDR1 is MGHRA and CDR2 is YSYEKL. The trim removed 6 bases at V and 3 bases at J, leaving 6 bases unmatched. CDR3 coding DNA: TGCGCCAGCAGTCGACTAGCGGGGGAATACTACGAGCAGTACTTC. This encodes CASSRLAGEYYEQYF.

The chain carries TRBV19 and TRBJ1-1, with 8 nucleotides matching TRBD1. The CDR3 extends over 14 amino acids. V trimming: 5 bases; J trimming: 5 bases; junction bases outside the gene matches: 7. CDR1 LNHDA and CDR2 SQIVND come from the germline V gene (reference sequence). The CDR3 sequence is CASSVGQGWTEAFF. The CDR3 nucleotides are TGTGCCAGTAGTGTTGGACAGGGTTGGACTGAAGCTTTCTTT.

This clone was detected only a few times. This sequence joins TRBV5-1 and TRBJ1-5; D might be TRBD1 (6 bases). Trimming stripped 4 bases from V and 4 bases from J, with 12 bases between. Germline V gene sequence: CDR1 SGHRS, CDR2 YFSETQ. This CDR3 spans 14 amino acids. The chain's CDR3 is CASSHDGQNQPQHF. For the CDR3, the DNA is TGCGCCAGCAGCCATGACGGACAGAATCAGCCCCAGCATTTT.

V is TRBV19 and J is TRBJ2-7; 8 bases map to TRBD1. The germline CDR1 and CDR2 sequences are LNHDA and SQIVND (reference sequence). V gave up 3 bases and J gave up 4 bases; unmatched junction bases: 8. CDR3 length: 15 residues. This chain's CDR3 is CASSIGQGALYEQYF. CDR3 bases: TGTGCCAGTAGTATCGGGCAGGGGGCGCTTTACGAGCAGTACTTC.

The genes are TRBV6-5 and TRBJ1-6; 10 bases align to TRBD1. Per germline, CDR1 MNHEY and CDR2 SVGAGI. V shed 6 bases and J 9 bases; nucleotides not matched to a gene: 2. The CDR3 loop spans 13 amino acids. CDR3 sequence reads: CASRRTGGSPLHF. CDR3 nucleotides: TGTGCCAGCAGGAGGACAGGGGGTTCACCCCTCCACTTT.

This clone was detected a few times. The rearrangement links TRBV5-6 to TRBJ2-1; weak D call: TRBD2 (5 bases). This CDR3 spans 16 amino acids. With 0 bases removed from V and 2 bases from J, the gap between germline ends came to 12 bases. The germline gives CDR1 SGHDT, CDR2 YYEEEE. The CDR3 protein is CASSLDGDLTYNEQFF. The CDR3 region has the DNA TGTGCCAGCAGCTTGGACGGGGATCTCACCTACAATGAGCAGTTCTTC. The entire variable domain, with the rest obtained from reference TRBV5-6 and TRBJ2-1, is as follows: DAGVTQSPTHLIKTRGQQVTLRCSPKSGHDTVSWYQQALGQGPQFIFQYYEEEERQRGNFPDRFSGHQFPNYSSELNVNALLLGDSALYLCASSLDGDLTYNEQFFGPGTRLTVL.

This clone was counted once. CDR3 protein: CSVPTGTGNANYGYTF. Here the CDR3 DNA reads TGCAGCGTTCCCACCGGGACAGGGAATGCTAACTATGGCTACACCTTC. The J gene is TRBJ1-2, the V gene TRBV29-1, with 9 positions matching TRBD1. The CDR3 spans 16 residues. The germline V gene encodes CDR1 SQVTM and CDR2 ANQGSEA. The junction had 10 bases not matched to a gene; V was cut back by 5 bases and J by 0 bases.